This T cell receptor (beta chain) was recovered during a study of blood T cell repertoires in COVID-19. Study summary: The United States, Italy and Spain provided the acute and convalescent COVID-19 samples. From T cells, B-cell-depleted T cells, or PBMCs came the material, which was cDNA or gDNA.

Per the study methods: How many nucleated cells were present was estimated from reference gene primer amplification. Produced via immunoSEQ multiplex PCR; TCRdb's table is partial and in-frame only. Clone size and the V and J calls come from that table; the DNA yielded D and trimming. The data show roughly 430,000 clones, over 75% seen once. The participants were between roughly 18 and 89 years old and came from some 23 US areas. CDR3 size: 16 residues. CDR1 is SGHRS and CDR2 is YFSETQ in the germline V gene. The J segment lost 8 bases and the V segment lost 1 base, leaving 12 bases of the junction unmatched.

The sample consisted of PBMCs or T cells enriched from blood (not recorded which). This chain joins TRBV5-1 and TRBJ2-1; TRBD1 aligns across 7 bases. This clonotype was sampled from a woman aged 40 to 50 with acute COVID-19. The CDR3 sequence is CASSLTTTGLSHEQFF. The CDR3 nucleotides read TGCGCCAGCAGCTTGACGACGACAGGGCTTAGCCATGAGCAGTTCTTC.